The 22 T cell receptor beta chains presented below share a single source sample, sequenced in a study of shared clonotypes between healthy human individuals. Here immunoSEQ multiplex PCR was the method, and the copy in TCRdb shows in-frame clones only, minus some. The data show millions of clones, approximately 95% seen once. Input material: naive CD4+ T cells from PBMCs. Subset meaning: CD45RA+ positively selected. These receptor sequences come from a man between 18 and 35 years old in good health. Some clones in this sample may be carry-over from other donors' samples.

The V call is TRBV7-2, the J call TRBJ2-5; TRBD2 agrees at 11 bases. The CDR3 runs 16 residues. J gave up 4 bases and V 4 bases, and 8 bases lay outside the gene matches. CDR1 SGHTA and CDR2 FQGNSA come from the germline V gene. As DNA, the CDR3 is TGTGCCAGCAGCTCCCTAGCGGGGGGCGCGGGAGAGACCCAGTACTTC. Its protein is CASSSLAGGAGETQYF.

J is TRBJ1-1 and V is TRBV28; the D gene is possibly TRBD1 (5 bases). CDR1 MDHEN and CDR2 SYDVKM come from the germline V gene. The V end lost 9 bases, the J end lost 1 base, and 15 bases lay between the germline ends. CDR3 length equals 14 residues. The DNA for the CDR3 is TGTGCCAGTCTAACCCTCAGGGCGAACACTGAAGCTTTCTTT. Amino acids: CASLTLRANTEAFF.

Concerning this clone itself: Other DNA sequences within the sample encode an identical CDR3. The CDR3 reads CASSLAGARDTQYF. The CDR3 DNA follows: TGTGCCAGCAGCCTAGCGGGGGCCCGGGATACGCAGTATTTT. The chain has TRBV28 and TRBJ2-3; 10 bases map to TRBD2. Germline lookup yields CDR1 MDHEN and CDR2 SYDVKM. With V trimmed by 6 bases and J by 6 bases, 6 bases remained unmatched. The CDR3 spans 14 residues. Drawing the rest from reference TRBV28 and TRBJ2-3, the complete variable domain is DVKVTQSSRYLVKRTGEKVFLECVQDMDHENMFWYRQDPGLGLRLIYFSYDVKMKEKGDIPEGYSVSREKKERFSLILESASTNQTSMYLCASSLAGARDTQYFGPGTRLTVL.

This sequence joins TRBV25-1 and TRBJ1-1; 9 bases are a match to TRBD1. This CDR3 region has 16 residues. The V gene's germline CDR1 is MGHDK and CDR2 SYGVNS. V gave up 4 bases and J gave up 2 bases; unmatched junction bases: 8. DNA for the CDR3: TGTGCCAGCAGTGCCCCACCGGGACAGGGCAACACTGAAGCTTTCTTT. Protein product: CASSAPPGQGNTEAFF.

The count of this clone is one. The chain combines TRBV11-2 with TRBJ2-7; the D gene is possibly TRBD1 (5 bases). The CDR3 runs to 16 residues. The V end lost 0 bases, the J end lost 3 bases, and 15 bases lay between the germline ends. Germline assignment: CDR1 SGHAT and CDR2 FQNNGV. The CDR3 DNA sequence: TGTGCCAGCAGCTTAGATCTATCCAGGGTACACTACGAGCAGTACTTC. The encoded protein is CASSLDLSRVHYEQYF.

The chain combines TRBV30 with TRBJ2-5; D not certain. This CDR3 region has 12 residues. Germline V lookup: CDR1 GTSNPN, CDR2 SVGIG (reference sequence). V lost 7 bases and J lost 0, with 9 bases in between. CDR3: CAYTEYQETQYF. The CDR3 bases are TGTGCCTACACAGAGTACCAAGAGACCCAGTACTTC.

V usage is TRBV10-3 and J usage is TRBJ2-7; D unclear. This CDR3 comprises 13 residues. Germline-derived CDR1 and CDR2 are ENHRY and SYGVKD. V was shortened by 4 bases and J by 6 bases, with 13 bases between the two germline ends. The CDR3: CAISVPEVLEQYF. The CDR3, as DNA: TGTGCCATCAGTGTCCCGGAAGTTCTCGAGCAGTACTTC.

A note on this clone: Other DNA sequences in this sample translate to the same CDR3. The gene calls are TRBV28 and TRBJ1-5; D is unresolved. Deletions cut 6 bases from V and 7 bases from J, with 13 bases between. CDR1 MDHEN and CDR2 SYDVKM come from the germline V gene. The CDR3 spans 13 residues. CDR3 sequence: CASSLNRVQPQHF. DNA of the CDR3: TGTGCCAGCAGCCTTAACCGGGTCCAGCCCCAGCATTTT.

The chain has TRBV19 and TRBJ1-3; 7 bases fit TRBD1. The ends lost 4 bases at V and 2 bases at J; junction bases unmatched: 2. The CDR3 consists of 14 residues. CDR1 and CDR2 from the germline V gene are LNHDA and SQIVND (reference sequence). CDR3 loop: CASSNRGAGNTIYF. The CDR3, as DNA: TGTGCCAGTAGTAACAGGGGTGCTGGAAACACCATATATTTT.

This clone appeared once. V and J are TRBV5-1 and TRBJ1-5; no clear D. Germline V gives CDR1 SGHRS, CDR2 YFSETQ. Trimming left V 3 bases short and J 7 bases short, with 17 bases between. CDR3 size: 15 residues. In DNA form, the CDR3 reads TGCGCCAGCAGCTCCGAAAACCCCGCATGGCAGCCCCAGCATTTT. This sequence encodes CASSSENPAWQPQHF.

The CDR3 protein is CASSMTPGQGFSGNTIYF. DNA for the CDR3: TGTGCCAGCAGTATGACACCGGGACAGGGCTTCTCTGGAAACACCATATATTTT. V gene TRBV27 combines with J gene TRBJ1-3, with TRBD1 matching 9 bases. Trimming took 5 bases from V and 0 from J; bases not matched to a gene: 11. Per germline, CDR1 MNHEY and CDR2 SMNVEV (reference sequence). The CDR3 loop spans 18 amino acids.

V and J are TRBV7-2 and TRBJ2-3; D is perhaps TRBD1 (6 bases). Germline V CDR1 and CDR2: SGHTA, FQGNSA. This CDR3 is built from 15 residues. V gave up 0 bases and J gave up 2 bases, with 9 bases separating them. The CDR3 DNA sequence: TGTGCCAGCAGCTTAGCGCAGGGGACCACAGATACGCAGTATTTT. Translating gives CASSLAQGTTDTQYF.

V usage is TRBV7-6 and J usage is TRBJ2-3; D is perhaps TRBD1 (6 bases). Trimming cost V 2 bases and J 0 bases, with 18 bases left between them. Germline V lookup: CDR1 SGHVS, CDR2 FNYEAQ. CDR3 length equals 18 residues. This CDR3 is CASSLLPPRTASTDTQYF. CDR3 in DNA: TGTGCCAGCAGCTTACTCCCCCCCCGGACAGCTAGCACAGATACGCAGTATTTT.

CDR3: CASTQRGFYTF. For the CDR3, the DNA is TGTGCCAGCACGCAAAGGGGGTTCTACACCTTC. This chain links TRBV6-5 with TRBJ1-2, with a tentative D call TRBD1 (6 bases). CDR1 and CDR2 (germline): MNHEY, SVGAGI. V lost 7 bases to trimming and J lost 10 bases, with 13 bases between them. The CDR3 length is 11 residues.

The chain links TRBV15 to TRBJ1-5, with D uncertain. Trimming cost V 1 base and J 5 bases, with 6 bases left between them. Per the germline V gene, CDR1 is LNHNV and CDR2 is YYDKDF (reference sequence). CDR3 length: 13 residues. Here the CDR3 DNA reads TGTGCCACCAGCAGAGTAAGGGATCAGCCCCAGCATTTT. Protein: CATSRVRDQPQHF.

Only one count was recorded for this clone. The chain is built from TRBV11-2 and TRBJ1-2; a possible D gene is TRBD1 (5 bases). V dropped 4 bases and J dropped 6 bases, with 15 bases sitting between them. The CDR3 contains 14 residues. CDR1 and CDR2 from the germline V gene are SGHAT and FQNNGV. The CDR3 DNA reads as TGTGCCAGCAGCTGGGGCCGGGGCTTAAATGGCTACACCTTC. It yields the protein CASSWGRGLNGYTF.

The count of this clone is one. The rearrangement links TRBV2 to TRBJ2-1, with D possibly being TRBD2 (6 bases). Germline loops: CDR1 SNHLY, CDR2 FYNNEI. The CDR3 loop spans 15 amino acids. V was shortened by 5 bases and J by 7 bases, with 18 bases between the two germline ends. The CDR3 nucleotides read TGTGCCAGCAGTTATAGGGGACTCACCACGAATGAGCAGTTCTTC. This translates into CASSYRGLTTNEQFF.

The gene calls are TRBV9 and TRBJ2-3; tentative D call: TRBD1 (5 bases). Germline V gene sequence: CDR1 SGDLS, CDR2 YYNGEE. CDR3 size: 14 residues. The germline V and J ends were trimmed by 4 bases and 5 bases, with 14 bases remaining between them. CDR3 region: CASSLRVQGDTQYF. DNA for the CDR3: TGTGCCAGCAGCCTCCGGGTTCAGGGAGATACGCAGTATTTT.

The gene calls are TRBV28 and TRBJ1-5; TRBD1 matches 7 bases. Germline-derived CDR1 and CDR2 are MDHEN and SYDVKM. V was clipped by 6 bases and J by 10 bases; unmatched bases: 9. CDR3 size: 13 residues. The CDR3 nucleotides read TGTGCCAGCAGATCGGGACAGAGAGACCCCCAGCATTTT. It is translated as CASRSGQRDPQHF.

The chain joins TRBV28 to TRBJ2-7, with 8 positions matching TRBD1. Trimming cost V 7 bases and J 6 bases; bases outside gene matches: 17. There are 16 residues in the CDR3. In germline, CDR1 is MDHEN, CDR2 SYDVKM. The DNA for the CDR3 is TGTGCCAGCACCCAACAGGGGGGTTCAAGTCCAGGCGAGCAGTACTTC. It specifies CASTQQGGSSPGEQYF. Full variable domain (remainder filled in from reference TRBV28 and TRBJ2-7): DVKVTQSSRYLVKRTGEKVFLECVQDMDHENMFWYRQDPGLGLRLIYFSYDVKMKEKGDIPEGYSVSREKKERFSLILESASTNQTSMYLCASTQQGGSSPGEQYFGPGTRLTVT.

The V and J genes are TRBV6-5 and TRBJ2-7; D is uncertain. Germline-derived CDR1 and CDR2 are MNHEY and SVGAGI. V lost 6 bases to trimming and J lost 5 bases, with 11 bases between them. This CDR3 spans 12 amino acids. In DNA form, the CDR3 reads TGTGCCAGCAGCCCCTTTGCTAACGAGCAGTACTTC. Its protein is CASSPFANEQYF.

J is TRBJ2-1 and V is TRBV5-1; D is undetermined. The germline V gene encodes CDR1 SGHRS and CDR2 YFSETQ. The CDR3 spans 15 residues. Deletions cut 5 bases from V and 4 bases from J, with 16 bases between. The CDR3 nucleotides are TGCGCCAGCAGGTCCTCTGGCATTAGTTACAATGAGCAGTTCTTC. This translates into CASRSSGISYNEQFF.